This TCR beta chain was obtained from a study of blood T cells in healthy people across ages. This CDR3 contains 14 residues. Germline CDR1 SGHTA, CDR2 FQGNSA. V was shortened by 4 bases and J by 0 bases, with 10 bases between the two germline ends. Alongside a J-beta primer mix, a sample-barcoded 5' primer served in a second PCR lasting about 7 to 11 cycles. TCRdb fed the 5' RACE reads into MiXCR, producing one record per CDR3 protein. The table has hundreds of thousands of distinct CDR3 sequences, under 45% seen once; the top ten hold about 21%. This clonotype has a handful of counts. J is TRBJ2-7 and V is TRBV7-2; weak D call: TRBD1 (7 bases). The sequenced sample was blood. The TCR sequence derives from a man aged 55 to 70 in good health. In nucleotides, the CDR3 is TGTGCCAGCAGCTCAGGGGGGCGCTCCTACGAGCAGTACTTC. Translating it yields CASSSGGRSYEQYF.